Sequencing of this T cell receptor beta chain was carried out in a study of cytomegalovirus exposure and HLA in healthy donors. With regard to this clone: Its antigen remains unknown.

With 60 Vbeta and 13 Jbeta primers, the PCR was carried out. Libraries were prepared by immunoSEQ multiplex PCR; TCRdb keeps only in-frame clonotypes and omits some of them. Of about 130,000 clones in the sample, 77% were seen once. Study-level results: It was approximately 150 TCR beta chains that were listed as cytomegalovirus-associated.

Per germline, CDR1 SGHAT and CDR2 FQNNGV. CDR3 length equals 18 residues. V was cut by 2 bases and J by 2 bases, with 18 bases left in between. This receptor was identified in a woman in her 40s in good health and CMV-seropositive. The chain recombines TRBV11-2 with TRBJ2-2; no firm D call. The sample was PBMCs. The CDR3 loop reads CASSLLSVRRFNTGELFF. CDR3 coding DNA: TGTGCCAGCAGCTTACTCTCTGTCCGGCGGTTTAACACCGGGGAGCTGTTTTTT.